There are many counts of the clone carrying this T cell receptor (beta chain). In TCRdb, the 5' RACE reads were re-called with MiXCR into one record per CDR3 protein. The sample contains under 65,000 distinct CDR3 sequences, 20% of which appear only once. Tregs were sorted as CD4+CD25+CD127-/low cells. The sample taken for sequencing was tumor-infiltrating Tregs sorted from the breast tumor. This receptor was taken from a female donor with breast cancer.

CDR3 residues: CASSWGRTGGAEKQYF. In DNA, the CDR3 is TGCGCCAGCAGCTGGGGAAGGACAGGGGGCGCGGAGAAGCAGTACTTC. V gene TRBV5-1 combines with J gene TRBJ2-7, with TRBD1 matching 11 bases. This CDR3 contains 16 residues. The V segment lost 3 bases and the J segment 8 bases; nucleotides outside the gene matches: 13. Germline V gene data show CDR1 as SGHRS and CDR2 as YFSETQ.